These 23 T cell receptor beta chains originate from one sample sequenced in a study of beta chain features in type 1 diabetes. Isolated RNA was reverse transcribed in full, so expressed TCRB transcripts were sequenced. Profiling relied on immunoSEQ multiplex PCR, and the TCRdb table lists in-frame clones only, not all of them. The table lists under 400,000 clones, roughly an eighth of them singletons. The sequenced sample consisted of naive CD4+ T cells from blood. These receptors originate from a man younger than 35 in good health.

A few counts support this clone. The rearrangement uses TRBV7-9 and TRBJ2-7; D call uncertain. Germline CDR1 SEHNR, CDR2 FQNEAQ (reference sequence). Trimming removed 3 bases from V and 6 bases from J, with 6 bases in between. This CDR3 has 11 residues. DNA for the CDR3: TGTGCCAGCAGCTTGAGGTCCGAGCAGTACTTC. Translated: CASSLRSEQYF.

This clone showed up many times. The rearrangement uses TRBV29-1 and TRBJ2-3, with 8 bases lining up with TRBD2. V lost 4 bases, J lost 4 bases, and 7 bases stayed unmatched. The CDR3 runs to 14 residues. Germline assignment: CDR1 SQVTM and CDR2 ANQGSEA. CDR3 in DNA: TGCAGCGTTGTCAGAGCGGGAGAGTCAGATACGCAGTATTTT. Translating gives CSVVRAGESDTQYF.

The CDR3 sequence: CASRNAGGVEKLFF. The CDR3 region has the DNA TGTGCCAGTAGAAACGCGGGGGGAGTTGAAAAACTGTTTTTT. V and J are TRBV28 and TRBJ1-4, with D maybe TRBD1 (5 bases). Between the trimmed V and J ends, which lost 9 bases and 7 bases, there was a span of 18 bases. The CDR3 is made up of 14 amino acids. Looked up from germline, CDR1 is MDHEN and CDR2 is SYDVKM. The full variable domain, its missing parts supplied by reference TRBV28 and TRBJ1-4, is DVKVTQSSRYLVKRTGEKVFLECVQDMDHENMFWYRQDPGLGLRLIYFSYDVKMKEKGDIPEGYSVSREKKERFSLILESASTNQTSMYLCASRNAGGVEKLFFGSGTQLSVL.

The chain joins TRBV18 to TRBJ1-1, with 7 bases identical to TRBD1. CDR1 and CDR2 (germline): KGHSH, LQKENI. Germline trimming cut 3 bases from V and 4 bases from J; bases unmatched to any gene: 5. The CDR3 is made up of 14 amino acids. CDR3 protein: CASSPTGLGTEAFF. As DNA, the CDR3 is TGTGCCAGCTCACCGACAGGGTTGGGCACTGAAGCTTTCTTT.

This clone showed up just a few times. The CDR3 spells CASSRTGVEEKLFF. CDR3 DNA sequence: TGTGCCAGCAGCAGGACAGGGGTGGAGGAAAAACTGTTTTTT. The chain uses TRBV19 and TRBJ1-4; 9 bases are a match to TRBD1. The V gene's germline CDR1 is LNHDA and CDR2 SQIVND (reference sequence). CDR3 length equals 14 residues. The J segment lost 8 bases and the V segment lost 9 bases, leaving 10 bases of the junction unmatched. Combining the CDR3 with reference TRBV19 and TRBJ1-4 gives the whole variable domain DGGITQSPKYLFRKEGQNVTLSCEQNLNHDAMYWYRQDPGQGLRLIYYSQIVNDFQKGDIAEGYSVSREKKESFPLTVTSAQKNPTAFYLCASSRTGVEEKLFFGSGTQLSVL.

This clone was detected only a few times. The rearrangement links TRBV4-3 to TRBJ1-4; tentatively, D is TRBD1 (6 bases). V lost 0 bases and J lost 8, with 13 bases in between. This CDR3 comprises 15 residues. Germline V gives CDR1 LGHNA, CDR2 YSLEER. This CDR3 is CASSQDWGGKEKLFF. In DNA, the CDR3 is TGCGCCAGCAGCCAAGATTGGGGGGGCAAGGAAAAACTGTTTTTT.

This chain links TRBV7-2 with TRBJ2-1; 9 bases agree with TRBD1. The length of the CDR3 is 13 residues. The junction had 3 bases not matched to a gene; V was cut back by 8 bases and J by 4 bases. Germline-derived CDR1 and CDR2 are SGHTA and FQGNSA. CDR3 in amino acids: CASGGQGYNEQFF. As DNA, the CDR3 is TGTGCCAGCGGGGGACAGGGTTACAATGAGCAGTTCTTC.

This clone was counted between two and nine times. V and J are TRBV29-1 and TRBJ2-7; 9 bases are shared with TRBD2. Germline lookup yields CDR1 SQVTM and CDR2 ANQGSEA. The CDR3 contains 14 residues. The trim removed 5 bases at V and 1 base at J, leaving 6 bases unmatched. The CDR3 DNA reads as TGCAGCGTTCAAGGGACTAGCTATTCCTACGAGCAGTACTTC. Its protein product is CSVQGTSYSYEQYF.

This clone has just a few counts. The chain recombines TRBV4-2 with TRBJ1-2, with unresolved D. The CDR3 runs to 13 residues. Germline loops: CDR1 LGHNA, CDR2 YNFKEQ. V lost 3 bases, J lost 6 bases, and 11 bases lay in between. As DNA, the CDR3 is TGTGCCAGCAGCCACCGACCCGCGGATGGCTACACCTTC. This translates into CASSHRPADGYTF.

This clone came up a few times. V is TRBV28 and J is TRBJ2-7; the D is unclear. With 3 bases removed from V and 6 bases from J, the gap between germline ends came to 12 bases. This CDR3 is built from 13 residues. Germline assignment: CDR1 MDHEN and CDR2 SYDVKM. CDR3 in amino acids: CASSFSTPVEQYF. The CDR3 DNA follows: TGTGCCAGCAGTTTCTCAACTCCCGTCGAGCAGTACTTC.

The rearrangement uses TRBV28 and TRBJ1-4; 7 nucleotides align to TRBD1. CDR1 is MDHEN and CDR2 is SYDVKM in the germline V gene. J was trimmed by 1 base and V by 4 bases; bases with no gene match: 0. The CDR3 contains 14 residues. The CDR3 is CASSWTGTNEKLFF. The CDR3 coding sequence is TGTGCCAGCAGTTGGACAGGAACTAATGAAAAACTGTTTTTT.

The chain combines TRBV11-2 with TRBJ2-1; no clear D gene. V gave up 1 base and J gave up 6 bases, with 7 bases separating them. The CDR3 extends over 13 amino acids. Germline V gene sequence: CDR1 SGHAT, CDR2 FQNNGV. CDR3 sequence: CASSLGLTNEQFF. CDR3 sequence (DNA): TGTGCCAGCAGCTTAGGACTCACCAATGAGCAGTTCTTC.

This clone was counted a few times. The V and J genes are TRBV11-2 and TRBJ2-1; TRBD2 might be the D (5 bases). The germline V gene has CDR1 SGHAT and CDR2 FQNNGV. The CDR3 totals 15 residues. Trimming removed 1 base from V and 7 bases from J, with 14 bases in between. The CDR3 sequence is CASSLAGDPGNEQFF. CDR3 nucleotides: TGTGCCAGCAGCTTAGCTGGAGACCCGGGGAATGAGCAGTTCTTC. Together with reference TRBV11-2 and TRBJ2-1, the CDR3 gives the full variable domain: EAGVAQSPRYKIIEKRQSVAFWCNPISGHATLYWYQQILGQGPKLLIQFQNNGVVDDSQLPKDRFSAERLKGVDSTLKIQPAKLEDSAVYLCASSLAGDPGNEQFFGPGTRLTVL.

This clone was detected only a few times. The V and J genes are TRBV18 and TRBJ2-5; D possibly corresponds to TRBD1 (5 bases). Between the trimmed V and J ends, which lost 6 bases and 5 bases, there was a span of 22 bases. This CDR3 comprises 16 residues. Germline assignment: CDR1 KGHSH and CDR2 LQKENI. This CDR3 reads CASSSTGHPIGETQYF. The CDR3 nucleotides are TGTGCCAGCTCCTCGACCGGACATCCTATCGGGGAGACCCAGTACTTC. Full variable domain (outside the CDR3, taken from reference TRBV18 and TRBJ2-5): NAGVMQNPRHLVRRRGQEARLRCSPMKGHSHVYWYRQLPEEGLKFMVYLQKENIIDESGMPKERFSAEFPKEGPSILRIQQVVRGDSAAYFCASSSTGHPIGETQYFGPGTRLLVL.

This clone turned up a few times. The chain combines TRBV9 with TRBJ2-1; the D gene is possibly TRBD1 (6 bases). V gave up 0 bases and J gave up 2 bases, with 6 bases separating them. Germline CDR1 is SGDLS and CDR2 is YYNGEE. The length of the CDR3 is 14 residues. This CDR3 reads CASSVGTAYNEQFF. As DNA, the CDR3 is TGTGCCAGCAGCGTAGGGACAGCCTACAATGAGCAGTTCTTC.

In its sample, this clone was seen a few times. The rearrangement links TRBV6-5 to TRBJ1-4; unclear D gene. The CDR3 spans 13 residues. Germline V gene data show CDR1 as MNHEY and CDR2 as SVGAGI. The V gene lost 6 bases and the J gene lost 8 bases, with 13 bases spanning the gap. DNA for the CDR3: TGTGCCAGCAGGACCGGAGGAGGGGAAAAACTGTTTTTT. This gives the protein CASRTGGGEKLFF.

This clone occurred a few times. The chain links TRBV27 to TRBJ1-1; TRBD1 might be the D (5 bases). Germline assignment: CDR1 MNHEY and CDR2 SMNVEV (reference sequence). Deletions cut 5 bases from V and 3 bases from J, with 25 bases between. The CDR3 totals 18 residues. The DNA of the CDR3 is TGTGCCAGCAGTCGAGGCAGGGTTTTCGAGGAATGGGACACTGAAGCTTTCTTT. Its translation: CASSRGRVFEEWDTEAFF.

This clone was recorded many times. The chain is built from TRBV15 and TRBJ2-4; D unresolved. Germline lookup yields CDR1 LNHNV and CDR2 YYDKDF (reference sequence). The V end lost 5 bases, the J end lost 3 bases, and 11 bases lay between the germline ends. This CDR3 has 14 residues. The CDR3 region has the DNA TGTGCCACCAGCCTTGGGCGAGACAAAAACATTCAGTACTTC. Translating gives CATSLGRDKNIQYF. Full variable domain (missing parts from reference TRBV15 and TRBJ2-4): DAMVIQNPRYQVTQFGKPVTLSCSQTLNHNVMYWYQQKSSQAPKLLFHYYDKDFNNEADTPDNFQSRRPNTSFCFLDIRSPGLGDTAMYLCATSLGRDKNIQYFGAGTRLSVL.

The J gene is TRBJ2-5, the V gene TRBV7-9; 9 bases are a match to TRBD2. The CDR3 runs 15 residues. The V gene's germline CDR1 is SEHNR and CDR2 FQNEAQ (reference sequence). Trimming cost V 5 bases and J 2 bases; bases outside gene matches: 6. The CDR3 bases are TGTGCCAGCAGCACGGGACTAGCATTGCAAGAGACCCAGTACTTC. Protein product: CASSTGLALQETQYF.

In its sample, this clone was seen a few times. V is TRBV30 and J is TRBJ2-1; 9 nucleotides line up with TRBD2. Per the germline V gene, CDR1 is GTSNPN and CDR2 is SVGIG (reference sequence). The CDR3 extends over 16 amino acids. The V and J ends lost 4 bases and 0 bases, in that order; junction bases with no gene match: 7. The CDR3 sequence: CAWTGGRAASYNEQFF. The CDR3 DNA reads as TGTGCCTGGACCGGCGGGAGGGCCGCCTCCTACAATGAGCAGTTCTTC.

This clone was picked up a small number of times. CDR3 bases: TGTGCCAGCAGTTACTCCCGACAGGGCGGCGAGCAGTACTTC. Amino acids: CASSYSRQGGEQYF. The rearrangement links TRBV6-5 to TRBJ2-7; 7 positions agree with TRBD1. With V trimmed by 0 bases and J by 6 bases, 5 bases remained unmatched. The germline V gene encodes CDR1 MNHEY and CDR2 SVGAGI. The CDR3 has 14 residues.

The chain has TRBV5-4 and TRBJ2-1; the match to TRBD1 covers 9 bases. Per germline, CDR1 SGHNT and CDR2 YYREEE (reference sequence). V gave up 7 bases and J gave up 14 bases; unmatched junction bases: 10. The CDR3 covers 12 residues. The CDR3 reads CASRRGTGTEFF. CDR3 sequence (DNA): TGTGCCAGCCGCCGCGGGACAGGGACCGAGTTCTTC.

For this clone: This sample includes further DNA sequences coding for the same CDR3. V gene TRBV5-1 combines with J gene TRBJ2-5; no definite D call. Germline V gene data show CDR1 as SGHRS and CDR2 as YFSETQ. The CDR3 runs 13 residues. V was shortened by 0 bases and J by 5 bases, with 8 bases between the two germline ends. The CDR3 protein is CASSLGSRETQYF. CDR3 bases: TGCGCCAGCAGCTTGGGTTCCCGGGAGACCCAGTACTTC.